This entry lists 19 T cell receptor beta chains sequenced from one sample in a study of molecular identifiers for immune sequencing clone quantification. TCRdb re-analysed the PCR reads in MiXCR, keeping a single row per CDR3 protein. The table records 400,000 to 600,000 distinct CDR3 sequences, 20% to 25% of them present only once. The sample comprised naive CD8+ T cells from blood, with Jurkat cell RNA spiked in. As for subset: FACS-sorted CD8+CD4-CCR7+CD45RA+ naive T cells. These receptor sequences come from a human donor in good health. Some libraries in this study had Jurkat cell RNA spiked in.

This clonotype was seen at least ten times. The chain combines TRBV2 with TRBJ2-6; D is possibly TRBD1 (6 bases). Germline loops: CDR1 SNHLY, CDR2 FYNNEI. The CDR3 totals 17 residues. V was pared by 2 bases and J by 2 bases, with 13 bases between. The CDR3 loop reads CASSELTGYAGANVLTF. CDR3 in DNA: TGTGCCAGCAGTGAATTAACAGGGTATGCTGGGGCCAACGTCCTGACTTTC.

Many counts were recorded for this clonotype. The chain carries TRBV19 and TRBJ1-5; 10 bases agree with TRBD1. V shed 4 bases, J shed 7 bases, and the junction held 4 bases outside the gene matches. The CDR3 covers 14 residues. CDR1 and CDR2 from the germline V gene are LNHDA and SQIVND (reference sequence). The CDR3 protein is CASSTGTGVQPQHF. CDR3 sequence (DNA): TGTGCCAGTAGTACGGGGACAGGGGTCCAGCCCCAGCATTTT.

This clonotype was counted ten times or more. The V gene is TRBV7-9, the J gene TRBJ2-7; no firm D call. CDR1 and CDR2 from the germline V gene are SEHNR and FQNEAQ (reference sequence). The V and J ends lost 1 base and 0 bases respectively, with 13 bases between them. The CDR3 runs 16 residues. CDR3 sequence reads: CASSLGGHRSSYEQYF. The DNA of the CDR3 is TGTGCCAGCAGCTTAGGTGGTCACCGGAGCTCCTACGAGCAGTACTTC.

A word on this clonotype: The junction departs from germline at one end; a sequencing error may be responsible. The J gene is TRBJ2-1, the V gene TRBV20-1; either TRBD1 or TRBD2 may fit D (5 bases each). Germline lookup yields CDR1 DFQATT and CDR2 SNEGSKA (reference sequence). This CDR3 is built from 18 residues. The CDR3 loop is CSARTRNLRGEYYSEQFF. The CDR3 DNA reads as TGCAGTGCTAGAACCCGAAACCTGAGGGGAGAATACTACAGTGAGCAGTTCTTC.

This clonotype showed up many times. The genes are TRBV6-5 and TRBJ2-3; 10 bases agree with TRBD2. The CDR3 consists of 16 residues. The J segment lost 2 bases and the V segment lost 5 bases, leaving 7 bases of the junction unmatched. Germline V gene sequence: CDR1 MNHEY, CDR2 SVGAGI. This CDR3 is CASSKNSGRSTDTQYF. As DNA, the CDR3 is TGTGCCAGCAGTAAAAATAGCGGGAGGTCCACAGATACGCAGTATTTT.

The sample holds many counts of this clonotype. The rearrangement joins TRBV5-4 to TRBJ2-7; the D gene could be TRBD1 or TRBD2 (6 bases each). Germline V CDR1 and CDR2: SGHNT, YYREEE (reference sequence). The ends were cut back, 0 bases at V and 2 bases at J, with 12 bases in the middle. CDR3 size: 15 residues. CDR3 DNA sequence: TGTGCCAGCAGCTTGGATGGGGGGCATGCCTACGAGCAGTACTTC. The encoded protein is CASSLDGGHAYEQYF.

This clonotype was counted only a few times. The V gene is TRBV4-3, the J gene TRBJ2-3; the D gene could be TRBD1 or TRBD2 (5 bases each). The V and J ends lost 0 bases and 2 bases respectively, with 12 bases between them. From germline, CDR1 is LGHNA and CDR2 YSLEER. This CDR3 is built from 16 residues. The CDR3 nucleotides read TGCGCCAGCAGCCAAGACTCGAAGGGACCCACAGATACGCAGTATTTT. Its translation: CASSQDSKGPTDTQYF.

On this clonotype: The junction does not match germline at one end; this may be a read error. In nucleotides, the CDR3 is TGTGCCACTTTGGACACGTACCAAGTGACCCAGTACTTC. Translating it yields CATLDTYQVTQYF. The genes are TRBV19 and TRBJ2-5; D perhaps matches TRBD1 (5 bases). This CDR3 has 13 amino acids. The germline V gene has CDR1 LNHDA and CDR2 SQIVND (reference sequence).

In its sample, this clonotype was seen many times. This chain joins TRBV29-1 and TRBJ1-1; weak D call: TRBD1 (5 bases). Germline V gene sequence: CDR1 SQVTM, CDR2 ANQGSEA. The CDR3 has 14 amino acids. V was clipped by 4 bases and J by 6 bases, with 18 bases between them. The CDR3 protein is CSVVGREGSAEAFF. CDR3 DNA: TGCAGCGTTGTAGGAAGGGAGGGGAGCGCTGAAGCTTTCTTT.

There are many counts of this clonotype. V gene TRBV20-1 combines with J gene TRBJ2-7; unclear D gene. Germline CDR1 and CDR2: DFQATT and SNEGSKA (reference sequence). The CDR3 is made up of 10 amino acids. Trimming shortened V by 5 bases and J by 0 bases, and 2 bases separated the two germline ends. The CDR3 sequence is CSAPSYEQYF. CDR3 bases: TGCAGTGCTCCCTCCTACGAGCAGTACTTC.

V and J are TRBV6-5 and TRBJ1-2; the D gene is possibly TRBD1 (6 bases). Germline V lookup: CDR1 MNHEY, CDR2 SVGAGI. V was clipped by 1 base and J by 4 bases, with 13 bases between them. This CDR3 contains 15 residues. CDR3 protein: CASSYFPRGGYGYTF. In DNA, the CDR3 is TGTGCCAGCAGTTACTTCCCCAGGGGAGGCTATGGCTACACCTTC.

This clonotype was counted many times. The gene calls are TRBV29-1 and TRBJ1-2, with D unclear. The V gene lost 6 bases and the J gene lost 8 bases, with 25 bases spanning the gap. The CDR3 is 15 residues long. CDR1 is SQVTM and CDR2 is ANQGSEA in the germline V gene. This CDR3 is CSVKSPDFTTGGYTF. The CDR3 DNA follows: TGCAGCGTCAAATCTCCGGACTTTACCACCGGCGGCTACACCTTC.

Remarks on this clonotype: It may be a read error: a sequence one base away is much more abundant. This chain joins TRBV20-1 and TRBJ1-1, with 9 bases identical to TRBD1. This CDR3 is 15 amino acids long. CDR1 is DFQATT and CDR2 is SNEGSKA in the germline V gene (reference sequence). Trimming removed 6 bases from V and 7 bases from J; junction bases left unmatched: 15. The CDR3, as DNA: TGCAGTGCCTATTGGACAGGGGAGCGGGGCGATGAAGCTTTCTTT. It translates to CSAYWTGERGDEAFF.

This clonotype was counted once. Possible read error: a much larger clone is one base away. This chain links TRBV27 with TRBJ2-7; 7 bases are shared with TRBD1. The CDR3 covers 14 residues. Germline loops: CDR1 MNHEY, CDR2 SMNVEV (reference sequence). In DNA, the CDR3 is TGTGCCAGCAGTTTTGGTCACAGGGGCTACGAGCAGTGCTTC. Its translation: CASSFGHRGYEQCF.

The V gene is TRBV13, the J gene TRBJ1-2; a possible D gene is TRBD1 (5 bases). Trimming pared 3 bases from V and 4 bases from J, leaving 15 bases between. Germline V gene lookup returns CDR1 PRHDT and CDR2 FYEKMQ (reference sequence). The CDR3 covers 15 residues. CDR3 sequence: CASSFQSGFGYGYTF. The CDR3 DNA follows: TGTGCCAGCAGCTTTCAGTCAGGGTTTGGCTATGGCTACACCTTC. Full variable domain (missing parts from reference TRBV13 and TRBJ1-2): AAGVIQSPRHLIKEKRETATLKCYPIPRHDTVYWYQQGPGQDPQFLISFYEKMQSDKGSIPDRFSAQQFSDYHSELNMSSLELGDSALYFCASSFQSGFGYGYTFGSGTRLTVV.

This clonotype has more than one count but fewer than ten. The chain combines TRBV12-5 with TRBJ1-5; 12 bases fit TRBD1. From germline, CDR1 is LGHNT and CDR2 FRNRAP. This CDR3 comprises 14 residues. DNA for the CDR3: TGTGTTTACCGGGACAGGGGGCGGTGTCAGCCCCAGCATTTT. It is translated as CVYRDRGRCQPQHF.

This chain joins TRBV27 and TRBJ1-1, with D perhaps TRBD1 (6 bases). The CDR3 loop spans 15 amino acids. The germline CDR1 and CDR2 sequences are MNHEY and SMNVEV (reference sequence). Trimming removed 5 bases at V and 1 base at J, with 14 bases between. CDR3 in amino acids: CASSRQGSGNTEAFF. CDR3 coding DNA: TGTGCCAGCAGTCGTCAGGGGTCGGGGAACACTGAAGCTTTCTTT.

Only a few counts were recorded for this clonotype. The V and J genes are TRBV12-3 or TRBV12-4 and TRBJ2-1, with D uncertain. The CDR3 loop spans 15 amino acids. V was cut by 3 bases and J by 3 bases, with 12 bases left in between. CDR3 nucleotide sequence: TGTGCCAGCAGTTTTCGGTTTGTCCGCTACAATGAGCAGTTCTTC. Translated: CASSFRFVRYNEQFF.

With regard to this clonotype: A much larger clonotype is one base distant, so this may be a read error. This chain connects TRBV11-2 to TRBJ2-3; possibly TRBD1 for D (5 bases). CDR3 length: 14 residues. Trimming took off 5 bases at V and 4 bases at J, with 13 bases between the two ends. Germline V lookup: CDR1 SGHAT, CDR2 FQNNGV. CDR3 nucleotide sequence: TGTGCCAGCAGCCCGCAGAGCAGGGCAGATACGCAGTATTTT. It specifies CASSPQSRADTQYF.